A single sample is the source of the 15 T cell receptor beta chains below, sequenced in a study of metastatic and nonmetastatic thyroid tumors. TCRdb reanalyzed the PCR reads with MiXCR. The profile shows tens of thousands of clones, around 20% of them singletons. Prior to thyroid surgery, none of the patients had received any treatment. Sequencing used blood. The receptor set was obtained from a female donor with papillary thyroid cancer or a benign thyroid nodule (not recorded which). Some clones in this sample may be carry-over from other donors' samples.

This clone has ten or more counts. The CDR3 reads CASSAGVAANTGELFF. CDR3 nucleotides: TGTGCCAGCAGCGCGGGGGTCGCCGCGAACACCGGGGAGCTGTTTTTT. This chain links TRBV9 with TRBJ2-2, with D maybe TRBD2 (6 bases). CDR3 length equals 16 residues. Trimming shortened V by 3 bases and J by 0 bases, and 12 bases separated the two germline ends. In germline, CDR1 is SGDLS, CDR2 YYNGEE.

By share, this clone counts as medium-sized. This sequence joins TRBV6-1 and TRBJ1-3, with TRBD1 matching 7 bases. The junction had 8 bases not matched to a gene; V was cut back by 7 bases and J by 2 bases. In germline, CDR1 is MNHNS, CDR2 SASEGT. CDR3 length: 15 amino acids. The CDR3 DNA reads TGTGCCAGCAAGAGCCCACAGGGGCCTGGAAACACCATATATTTT. Its translation is CASKSPQGPGNTIYF.

In this sample, this clone turned up many times. V and J are TRBV25-1 and TRBJ1-1, with 7 bases fitting TRBD1. The germline V gene encodes CDR1 MGHDK and CDR2 SYGVNS. V shed 2 bases and J 6 bases; nucleotides not matched to a gene: 3. This CDR3 region has 13 residues. The CDR3: CASSEVDRSEAFF. DNA of the CDR3: TGTGCCAGCAGTGAAGTGGACAGGTCTGAAGCTTTCTTT. Full variable domain (rest looked up from reference TRBV25-1 and TRBJ1-1): EADIYQTPRYLVIGTGKKITLECSQTMGHDKMYWYQQDPGMELHLIHYSYGVNSTEKGDLSSESTVSRIRTEHFPLTLESARPSHTSQYLCASSEVDRSEAFFGQGTRLTVV.

The rearrangement uses TRBV30 and TRBJ2-6, with D possibly being TRBD1 or TRBD2 (5 bases each). Between the trimmed V and J ends, which lost 8 bases and 2 bases, there was a span of 13 bases. Germline V lookup: CDR1 GTSNPN, CDR2 SVGIG (reference sequence). The CDR3 totals 14 residues. CDR3: CAGDPGAGANVLTF. For the CDR3, the DNA is TGTGCCGGGGACCCCGGGGCTGGGGCCAACGTCCTGACTTTC.

This clone was seen at least ten times. The CDR3 nucleotides read TGTGCCAGCAGCGTAGGGGGGACTACTCAAGAGACCCAGTACTTC. This translates into CASSVGGTTQETQYF. The chain has TRBV9 and TRBJ2-5, with 7 bases matching TRBD2. V dropped 0 bases and J dropped 2; count of bases not matched to a gene: 4. CDR1 and CDR2 from the germline V gene are SGDLS and YYNGEE. This CDR3 is 15 amino acids long.

To note about this clone: One junction end does not reproduce the germline sequence, and a read error may be involved. The chain couples TRBV6-2 or TRBV6-3 to TRBJ1-5; D ambiguous. Germline lookup yields CDR1 MNHEY and CDR2 SVGEGT. The CDR3 has 14 amino acids. CDR3 sequence reads: CASSPGLSNQPQHF. CDR3 DNA: TGTGCCAGCAGTCCGGGCCTTAGCAATCAGCCTCAGCATTTT.

This clone was detected ten times or more. CDR3 amino acids: CASSRDGSSGNTIYF. CDR3 in DNA: TGTGCCAGCAGTCGTGACGGGAGCTCTGGAAACACCATATATTTT. The chain uses TRBV6-1 and TRBJ1-3; D not certain. Germline V gene lookup returns CDR1 MNHNS and CDR2 SASEGT. The CDR3 runs 15 residues. Trimming cost V 5 bases and J 0 bases, with 11 bases left between them.

This clone was counted ten times or more. The V and J genes are TRBV2 and TRBJ2-7, with 8 bases fitting TRBD1. In germline, CDR1 is SNHLY, CDR2 FYNNEI. V was pared by 6 bases and J by 3 bases, with 7 bases of the junction left unmatched. The CDR3 runs to 14 residues. In DNA, the CDR3 is TGTGCCAGCAGAGCGGACAGGGTGGGCTACGAGCAGTACTTC. Amino acids: CASRADRVGYEQYF.

This clone occurred many times. The rearrangement uses TRBV20-1 and TRBJ1-3; the D is unclear. CDR1 DFQATT and CDR2 SNEGSKA come from the germline V gene (reference sequence). V gave up 1 base and J gave up 10 bases, with 11 bases separating them. The CDR3 has 12 residues. This CDR3 reads CSARVSDGTIYF. The DNA of the CDR3 is TGCAGTGCTAGAGTCTCAGACGGTACCATATATTTT.

V gene TRBV19 combines with J gene TRBJ1-1; D is perhaps TRBD1 (6 bases). Germline CDR1 and CDR2: LNHDA and SQIVND (reference sequence). V was pared by 5 bases and J by 6 bases, with 13 bases between. This CDR3 is built from 13 residues. CDR3 nucleotide sequence: TGTGCCAGTAGTGTCGAACAGGGATCTGAAGCTTTCTTT. Translated: CASSVEQGSEAFF.

This clone is categorized as medium-sized. This chain uses TRBV6-5 with TRBJ2-7; D ambiguous. Trimming pared 0 bases from V and 0 bases from J, leaving 6 bases between. The germline CDR1 and CDR2 sequences are MNHEY and SVGAGI. This CDR3 has 14 residues. The CDR3: CASSYSHLSYEQYF. CDR3 sequence (DNA): TGTGCCAGCAGTTACTCGCACCTCTCCTACGAGCAGTACTTC.

This clone was observed at least ten times. The chain joins TRBV6-1 to TRBJ1-2; D unresolved. The CDR3 runs to 11 residues. Germline loops: CDR1 MNHNS, CDR2 SASEGT. With 4 bases removed from V and 7 bases from J, the gap between germline ends came to 7 bases. The CDR3 sequence is CASSGKSGYTF. CDR3 nucleotide sequence: TGTGCCAGCAGTGGAAAAAGTGGCTACACCTTC.

This clone was observed a handful of times. The CDR3 nucleotides are TGTGCCACCAGCAGCCGGACTAGCGAACAGTCAGATACGCAGTATTTT. Amino acids: CATSSRTSEQSDTQYF. The genes are TRBV15 and TRBJ2-3, with TRBD2 matching 9 bases. The CDR3 covers 16 residues. Germline trimming cut 3 bases from V and 4 bases from J; bases unmatched to any gene: 8. Germline V lookup: CDR1 LNHNV, CDR2 YYDKDF (reference sequence).

The gene calls are TRBV12-3 or TRBV12-4 and TRBJ2-3; TRBD2 aligns across 12 bases. CDR3 size: 19 residues. V shed 4 bases, J shed 0 bases, and the junction held 11 bases outside the gene matches. Here the CDR3 DNA reads TGTGCCAGCAGTTCCCCCCGGGCTAGCGGGGGGGGTAGCACAGATACGCAGTATTTT. Its protein is CASSSPRASGGGSTDTQYF.

In its sample, this clone was seen many times. The gene calls are TRBV19 and TRBJ1-5; no definite D call. V was cut by 0 bases and J by 10 bases, with 13 bases left in between. CDR3 length: 14 residues. Germline CDR1 and CDR2: LNHDA and SQIVND (reference sequence). In DNA form, the CDR3 reads TGTGCCAGTAGTATAGAAGTCAGGCGCGGACCCCAGCATTTT. This sequence encodes CASSIEVRRGPQHF.